The clone carrying this TCR beta chain was recorded a few times. The sample belongs to a study of blood T cells in healthy people across ages. V dropped 4 bases and J dropped 4 bases, with 22 bases sitting between them. Germline loops: CDR1 SGHRS, CDR2 YFSETQ. The CDR3 covers 17 residues. The use of a sample-barcoded 5' primer and a J-beta primer mix characterized a second PCR of roughly 6 to 12 cycles. TCRdb called the 5' RACE reads again in MiXCR, with one record for every CDR3 protein. The sample yields about 1.8 million distinct CDR3 sequences, about 49% seen once. The clonotype originates from a woman aged 40 to 50 in good health. The chain couples TRBV5-1 to TRBJ2-3; a possible D gene is TRBD1 (5 bases). Sequences were obtained from blood. CDR3 coding DNA: TGCGCCAGCAGCCCGCTCGGCGCGCAGGGCCCCCCAGATACGCAGTATTTT. This encodes CASSPLGAQGPPDTQYF.